This T cell receptor (beta chain) was recovered during a study of blood T cell repertoires in COVID-19 (dated by TCRdb to 2018 to 2020). At the level of the whole study: Samples from collaborators originated in the United States, Italy and Spain and spanned both the acute and convalescent phases of COVID-19. The material from the prospective study consisted of cDNA or gDNA derived from T cells, B-cell-depleted T cells, or PBMCs. Subjects who had been exposed to COVID-19, were actively infected with it, or had recovered from it provided the deeply sampled blood TCRbeta repertoires that made up the dataset. The repertoires were released in a freely available public database intended as a resource for research on the immune response to SARS-CoV-2. Samples came from the ongoing ImmuneRACE study (first 160 participants) plus 1,254 subjects from 6 global collaborators. A de-identified subject ID, COVID-19 status, age in years and sex were almost always included in the sample metadata. Where available, HLA class I and class II types were taken from metadata supplied by the sample provider and were not determined by assay-based typing.

TCRbeta CDR3 regions were amplified from genomic DNA by means of the immunoSEQ Assay, a bias-controlled multiplex PCR. In the authors' own workflow: The number of nucleated cells in each sample was estimated from the amplification of reference gene primers within the assay. Sequence reads were collapsed and filtered to measure the absolute abundance of every unique TCRbeta CDR3 rearrangement. Productive Simpson clonality was computed per sample as the square root of Simpson's diversity index over productive rearrangements. Not all clones reach the TCRdb copy of this immuneACCESS table, which keeps in-frame sequences only. Checked studies attribute under half of the gap to unresolved V genes and leave the rest unexplained. V, J and clone size were drawn from that table, and D and trimming were deduced from the DNA. In all, the sample holds some 700,000 clones, and approximately 90% of those were seen once. The leading ten clones occupy under 0.3% of the sample.

Each collaborating institution followed its own protocols to collect whole blood in K2EDTA tubes. For TCRbeta analysis, collaborators shipped samples in one of three forms: frozen whole blood, isolated PBMCs, or DNA extracted from either of those sample types. For this clone: It has no known antigen specificity. Nothing much larger sits one base from this clone, and base qualities are not available.

General study outcomes and caveats: The amount of clinical and demographic metadata varied by source and participant and was provided uncurated.

Sequenced: peripheral blood. The receptor was derived from a woman younger than 30 with acute or convalescent COVID-19.

This receptor carries the CDR3 CASSLRDNGGYTF. The DNA sequence reads TGTGCCAGCAGCCTCCGGGACAATGGTGGCTACACCTTC. Recombination linked TRBV7-9 to TRBJ1-2, and the D gene may be TRBD1, 6 bases matching. The CDR3 has 13 amino acids, counting the end cysteine and phenylalanine. The retained sequence is limited to the CDR3, 39 bases, with the frame set at the first base. V is clipped by 5 bases and J by 7 bases, and the sequence between their germline boundaries is 14 bases long. The germline V gene encodes CDR1 SEHNR and CDR2 FQNEAQ (reference sequence).